The present entry profiles one T cell receptor (beta chain) with its context. Its antigen is undetermined. At deep level, the assay was performed. The authors split each subset's genomic DNA evenly across several immunoSEQ plates. The data were produced by immunoSEQ multiplex PCR, yet TCRdb's version contains in-frame clones alone and is incomplete. The table lists 2 million to 3 million clones, 93% of them singletons. These data come from a study of shared clonotypes between healthy human individuals. Study findings and constraints: Lower generation probabilities were found for non-shared clonotypes than for those shared by all four donors.

The specimen sequenced was naive CD4+ T cells from PBMCs. Subset given: CD45RA+ positively selected. The origin of this receptor is a man between 18 and 35 years old in good health. Some clones in this sample may be carry-over from other donors' samples.

The CDR3 sequence: CASSLGGHENTGELFF. In DNA form, the CDR3 reads TGCGCCAGCAGCTTGGGGGGACACGAGAACACCGGGGAGCTGTTTTTT. This chain uses TRBV5-1 with TRBJ2-2; D perhaps matches TRBD1 (6 bases). The CDR3 sequence is 16 residues long. V lost 0 bases and J lost 1, with 10 bases in between. Germline values: CDR1 SGHRS, CDR2 YFSETQ. Full variable domain (outside the CDR3, taken from reference TRBV5-1 and TRBJ2-2): KAGVTQTPRYLIKTRGQQVTLSCSPISGHRSVSWYQQTPGQGLQFLFEYFSETQRNKGNFPGRFSGRQFSNSRSEMNVSTLELGDSALYLCASSLGGHENTGELFFGEGSRLTVL.